The 5 T cell receptor beta chains below all came from one sample that was sequenced in a study of T-cell memory formation after mild COVID-19. TCRdb redid the calling of the 5' RACE reads with MiXCR, one entry per CDR3 protein. Altogether under 200,000 distinct CDR3 sequences are present, roughly 31% being singletons, with the ten largest covering around 11%. The sample comprised PBMCs or a T cell subset sorted from them (not recorded which). The receptors derive from an adult woman who had mild COVID-19 (a few samples of this study predate the infection). Cell type and time point are not known.

The rearrangement links TRBV5-5 to TRBJ2-2; a possible D gene is TRBD1 (6 bases). The CDR3 has 16 amino acids. V lost 0 bases to trimming and J lost 0 bases, with 9 bases between them. Germline CDR1 reads SGHKS; CDR2 reads YYEKEE (reference sequence). The CDR3: CASSLEAGANTGELFF. The DNA of the CDR3 is TGTGCCAGCAGCTTGGAGGCAGGGGCGAACACCGGGGAGCTGTTTTTT.

CDR3 residues: CSVPRGYEQYF. DNA for the CDR3: TGCAGTGTCCCCAGGGGCTACGAGCAGTACTTC. The chain couples TRBV20-1 to TRBJ2-7; D might be TRBD1 (6 bases). V was shortened by 7 bases and J by 3 bases, with 10 bases between the two germline ends. CDR3 size: 11 residues. CDR1 is DFQATT, CDR2 SNEGSKA, per germline (reference sequence).

The chain combines TRBV29-1 with TRBJ2-1, with D possibly TRBD1 on 5 matching bases. CDR1 is SQVTM, CDR2 ANQGSEA, per germline. Trimming took 4 bases from V and 0 from J, leaving 16 bases between them. The CDR3 runs 16 residues. CDR3 bases: TGCAGCGTTGTCCGCCAGGGCGGTAGCTCCTACAATGAGCAGTTCTTC. This gives the protein CSVVRQGGSSYNEQFF.

A few counts support this clonotype. This rearrangement joins TRBV24-1 to TRBJ2-1, with 9 bases identical to TRBD1. The CDR3 covers 17 residues. CDR1 and CDR2 from the germline V gene are KGHDR and SFDVKD. J was trimmed by 5 bases and V by 4 bases; bases with no gene match: 11. As DNA, the CDR3 is TGTGCCACCAGTGAGTCACCGGGACAGGGTGTACACAATGAGCAGTTCTTC. Its translation: CATSESPGQGVHNEQFF.

This clonotype was seen more than once but under ten times. CDR3 amino acids: CASRGNRGNTEAFF. In DNA, the CDR3 is TGTGCCAGCAGGGGGAACAGGGGTAACACTGAAGCTTTCTTT. The chain joins TRBV27 to TRBJ1-1; TRBD1 matches at 7 bases. This CDR3 region has 14 residues. With 6 bases clipped from V and 2 bases from J, the junction kept 6 bases outside the gene matches. From germline, CDR1 is MNHEY and CDR2 SMNVEV (reference sequence).